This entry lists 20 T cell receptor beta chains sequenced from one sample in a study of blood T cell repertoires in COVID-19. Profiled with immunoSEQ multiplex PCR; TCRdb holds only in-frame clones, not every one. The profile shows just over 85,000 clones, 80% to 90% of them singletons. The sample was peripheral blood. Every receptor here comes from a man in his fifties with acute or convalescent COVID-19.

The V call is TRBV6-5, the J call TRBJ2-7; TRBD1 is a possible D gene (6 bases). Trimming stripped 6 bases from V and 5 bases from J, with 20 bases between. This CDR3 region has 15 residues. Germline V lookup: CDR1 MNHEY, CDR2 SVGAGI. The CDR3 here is CASSGQRRGWDEQYV. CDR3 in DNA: TGTGCCAGCAGCGGACAGAGACGCGGCTGGGACGAGCAGTACGTC.

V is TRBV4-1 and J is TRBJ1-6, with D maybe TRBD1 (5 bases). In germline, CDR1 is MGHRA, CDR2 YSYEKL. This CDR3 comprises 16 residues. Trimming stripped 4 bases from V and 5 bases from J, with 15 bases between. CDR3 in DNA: TGCGCCAGCAGCCTCCTGACCAGGGTAAATAATTCACCCCTCCACTTT. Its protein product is CASSLLTRVNNSPLHF.

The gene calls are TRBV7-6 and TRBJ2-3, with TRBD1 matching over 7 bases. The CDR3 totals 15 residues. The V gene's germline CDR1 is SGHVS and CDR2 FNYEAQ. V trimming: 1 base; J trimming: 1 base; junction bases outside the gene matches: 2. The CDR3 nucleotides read TGTGCCAGCAGCTTAGGGGACAGCCGCACAGATACGCAGTATTTT. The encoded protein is CASSLGDSRTDTQYF. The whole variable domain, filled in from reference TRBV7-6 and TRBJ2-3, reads GAGVSQSPRYKVTKRGQDVALRCDPISGHVSLYWYRQALGQGPEFLTYFNYEAQQDKSGLPNDRFSAERPEGSISTLTIQRTEQRDSAMYRCASSLGDSRTDTQYFGPGTRLTVL.

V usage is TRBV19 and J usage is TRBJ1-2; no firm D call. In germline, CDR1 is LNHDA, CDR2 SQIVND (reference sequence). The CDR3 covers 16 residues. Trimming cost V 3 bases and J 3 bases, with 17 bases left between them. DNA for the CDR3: TGTGCCAGTAGTATGACGGTGGGCCTGAGCTACTATGGCTACACCTTC. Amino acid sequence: CASSMTVGLSYYGYTF.

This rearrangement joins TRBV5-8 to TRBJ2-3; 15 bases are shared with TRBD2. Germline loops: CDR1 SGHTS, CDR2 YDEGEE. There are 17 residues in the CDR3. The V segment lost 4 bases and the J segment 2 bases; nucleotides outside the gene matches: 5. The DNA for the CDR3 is TGTGCCAGCAGCCGGACTAGCGGGGGGGGGCCCACAGATACGCAGTATTTT. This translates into CASSRTSGGGPTDTQYF.

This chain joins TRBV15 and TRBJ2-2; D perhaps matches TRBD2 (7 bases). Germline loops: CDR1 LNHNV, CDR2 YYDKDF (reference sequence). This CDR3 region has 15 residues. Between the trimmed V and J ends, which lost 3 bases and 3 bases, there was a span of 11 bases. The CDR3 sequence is CATSSGGQDTGELFF. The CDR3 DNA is TGTGCCACCAGCAGCGGGGGGCAGGACACCGGGGAGCTGTTTTTT.

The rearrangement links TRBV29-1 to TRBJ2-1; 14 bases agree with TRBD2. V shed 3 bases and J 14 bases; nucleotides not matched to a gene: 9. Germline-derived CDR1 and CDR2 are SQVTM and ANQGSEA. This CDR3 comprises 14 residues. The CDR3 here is CSVDGTSGGPGKFF. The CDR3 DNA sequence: TGCAGCGTTGACGGGACTAGCGGGGGACCCGGGAAGTTCTTC.

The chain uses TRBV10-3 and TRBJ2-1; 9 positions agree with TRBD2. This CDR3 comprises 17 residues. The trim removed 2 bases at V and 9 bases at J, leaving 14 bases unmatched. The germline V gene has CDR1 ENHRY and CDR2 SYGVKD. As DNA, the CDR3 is TGTGCCATCAGTGAGAGTCAAGCGGGGGGCCCCAGGAGTGAGCAGTTCTTC. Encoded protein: CAISESQAGGPRSEQFF.

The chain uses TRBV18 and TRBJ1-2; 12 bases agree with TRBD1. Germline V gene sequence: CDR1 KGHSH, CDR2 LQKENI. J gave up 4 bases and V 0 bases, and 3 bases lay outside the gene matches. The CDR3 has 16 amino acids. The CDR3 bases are TGTGCCAGCTCACCACCAAGGGGACAGGGGGCCTATGGCTACACCTTC. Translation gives CASSPPRGQGAYGYTF.

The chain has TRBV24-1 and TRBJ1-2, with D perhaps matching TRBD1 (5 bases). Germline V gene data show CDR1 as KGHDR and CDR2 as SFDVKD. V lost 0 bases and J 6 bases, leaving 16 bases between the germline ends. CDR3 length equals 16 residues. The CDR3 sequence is CATSDLHQGGYNGYTF. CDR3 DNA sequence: TGTGCCACCAGTGATTTGCATCAGGGAGGTTACAATGGCTACACCTTC.

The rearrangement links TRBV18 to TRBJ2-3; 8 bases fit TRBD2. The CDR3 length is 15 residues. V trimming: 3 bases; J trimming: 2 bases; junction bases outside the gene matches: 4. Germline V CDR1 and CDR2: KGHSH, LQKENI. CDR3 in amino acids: CASSPVAGNTDTQYF. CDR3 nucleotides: TGTGCCAGCTCACCCGTAGCGGGGAACACAGATACGCAGTATTTT.

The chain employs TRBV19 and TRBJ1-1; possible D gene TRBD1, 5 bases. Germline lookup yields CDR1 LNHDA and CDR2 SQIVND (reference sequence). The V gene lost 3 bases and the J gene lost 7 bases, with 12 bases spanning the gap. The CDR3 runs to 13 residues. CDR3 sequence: CASSIPGVLEAFF. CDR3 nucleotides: TGTGCCAGTAGTATCCCGGGGGTCCTTGAAGCTTTCTTT.

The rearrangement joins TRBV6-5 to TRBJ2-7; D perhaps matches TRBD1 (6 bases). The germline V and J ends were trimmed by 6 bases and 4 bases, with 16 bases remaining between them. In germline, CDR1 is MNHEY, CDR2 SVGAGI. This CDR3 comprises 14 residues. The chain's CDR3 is CASSAGTNYYEQYV. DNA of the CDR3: TGTGCCAGCAGCGCTGGGACAAACTATTACGAGCAGTACGTC.

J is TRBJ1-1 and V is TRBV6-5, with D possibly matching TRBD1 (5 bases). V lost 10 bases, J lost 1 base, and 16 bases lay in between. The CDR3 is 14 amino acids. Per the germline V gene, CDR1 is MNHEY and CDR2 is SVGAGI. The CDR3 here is CANRRDWPNTEAFF. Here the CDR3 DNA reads TGTGCCAACCGAAGGGACTGGCCGAACACTGAAGCTTTCTTT.

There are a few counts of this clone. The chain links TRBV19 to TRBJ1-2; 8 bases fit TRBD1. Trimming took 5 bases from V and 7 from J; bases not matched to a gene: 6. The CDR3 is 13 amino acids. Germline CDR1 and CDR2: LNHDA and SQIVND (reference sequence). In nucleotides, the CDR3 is TGTGCCAGTAGTTTAAGACAGGGGCCTGGCTACACCTTC. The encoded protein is CASSLRQGPGYTF.

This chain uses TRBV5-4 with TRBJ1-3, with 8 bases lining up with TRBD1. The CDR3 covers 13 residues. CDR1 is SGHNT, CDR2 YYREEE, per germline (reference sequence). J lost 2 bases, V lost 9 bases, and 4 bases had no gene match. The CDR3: CATQGAAGNTIYF. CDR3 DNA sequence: TGTGCCACCCAGGGGGCGGCTGGAAACACCATATATTTT.

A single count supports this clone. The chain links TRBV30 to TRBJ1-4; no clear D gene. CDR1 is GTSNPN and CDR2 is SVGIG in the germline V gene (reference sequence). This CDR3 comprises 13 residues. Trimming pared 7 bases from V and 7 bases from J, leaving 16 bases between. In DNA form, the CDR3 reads TGTGCCTCCTCCGTACCCGGAGGTGAAAAACTGTTTTTT. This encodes CASSVPGGEKLFF.

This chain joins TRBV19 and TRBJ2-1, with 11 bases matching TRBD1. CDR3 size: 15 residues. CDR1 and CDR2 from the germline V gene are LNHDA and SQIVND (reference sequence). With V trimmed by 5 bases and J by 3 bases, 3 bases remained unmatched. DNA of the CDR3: TGTGCCAGTAGTTCGGGGACAGGGGGCTACAATGAGCAGTTCTTC. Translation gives CASSSGTGGYNEQFF.

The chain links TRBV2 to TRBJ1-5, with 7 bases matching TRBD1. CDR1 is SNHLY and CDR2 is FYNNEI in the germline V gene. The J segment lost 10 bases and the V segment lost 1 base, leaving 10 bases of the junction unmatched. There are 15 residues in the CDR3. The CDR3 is CASSEGQGVTHPQHF. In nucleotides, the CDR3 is TGTGCCAGCAGTGAAGGGCAGGGGGTCACTCACCCCCAGCATTTT.

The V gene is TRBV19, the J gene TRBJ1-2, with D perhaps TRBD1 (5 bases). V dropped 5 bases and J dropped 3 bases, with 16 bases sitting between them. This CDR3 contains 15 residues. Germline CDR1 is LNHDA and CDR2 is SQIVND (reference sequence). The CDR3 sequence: CASSPNQGLDYGYTF. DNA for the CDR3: TGTGCCAGTAGTCCAAACCAGGGATTGGACTATGGCTACACCTTC.